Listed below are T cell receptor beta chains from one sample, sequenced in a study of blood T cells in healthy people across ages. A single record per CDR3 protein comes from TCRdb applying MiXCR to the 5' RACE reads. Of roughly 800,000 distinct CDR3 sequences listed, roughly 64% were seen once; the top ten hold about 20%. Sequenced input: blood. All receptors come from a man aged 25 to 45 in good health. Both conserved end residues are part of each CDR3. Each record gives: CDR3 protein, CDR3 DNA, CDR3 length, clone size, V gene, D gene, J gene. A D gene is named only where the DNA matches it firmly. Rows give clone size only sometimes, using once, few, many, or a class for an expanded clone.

CASSSLTSSSYNEQFF TGTGCCAGCAGTTCCCTGACTAGTAGTTCCTACAATGAGCAGTTCTTC 16 - TRBV6-5 - TRBJ2-1
CSVVLIYNEQFF TGCAGCGTTGTACTAATATACAATGAGCAGTTCTTC 12 - TRBV29-1 - TRBJ2-1
CSARPPEIEGQYF TGCAGTGCTAGACCCCCAGAGATTGAGGGGCAGTACTTC 13 - TRBV20-1 - TRBJ2-5
CSARASGSVMKTQFF TGCAGTGCTAGGGCTAGCGGGAGTGTTATGAAGACCCAGTTCTTC 15 - TRBV20-1 TRBD2 TRBJ2-1
CASGQAYEQYF TGTGCCAGCGGACAGGCCTACGAGCAGTACTTC 11 - TRBV25-1 TRBD1 TRBJ2-7
CASSLGDRRVGEKLFF TGTGCCAGCAGCTTGGGTGACAGGAGGGTTGGCGAAAAACTGTTTTTT 16 - TRBV11-2 - TRBJ1-4
CSARSQDRGREQYF TGCAGTGCTAGATCCCAGGACAGGGGGCGGGAGCAGTACTTC 14 - TRBV20-1 TRBD1 TRBJ2-7
CASSASMGEQYF TGTGCCAGCAGCGCCTCGATGGGCGAGCAGTACTTC 12 - TRBV6-5 - TRBJ2-7
CASSLKGTTYRDLAETQYF TGTGCCAGCAGTTTAAAGGGCACGACGTACCGGGATCTAGCGGAGACCCAGTACTTC 19 few TRBV27 - TRBJ2-5
CSVFSTKVAFDNEQFF TGCAGCGTTTTCTCCACGAAGGTAGCCTTTGACAATGAGCAGTTCTTC 16 few TRBV29-1 - TRBJ2-1
CASRSSAETQYF TGTGCCAGCAGGAGCTCGGCAGAGACCCAGTACTTC 12 - TRBV6-5 - TRBJ2-5
CASSFFGLEDNEQFF TGTGCCAGCAGCTTTTTCGGGTTAGAGGACAATGAGCAGTTCTTC 15 - TRBV11-2 - TRBJ2-1
CASSGMGSSYEQYF TGCGCCAGCAGTGGTATGGGCTCTTCCTACGAGCAGTACTTC 14 - TRBV10-2 - TRBJ2-7
CSARKLAGGMNNEQFF TGCAGTGCTAGAAAACTAGCGGGGGGTATGAACAATGAGCAGTTCTTC 16 - TRBV20-1 TRBD2 TRBJ2-1
CSVKESQWNTEAFF TGCAGCGTTAAAGAATCCCAGTGGAACACTGAAGCTTTCTTT 14 - TRBV20-1 - TRBJ1-1
CASSLGGGRSNQPQHF TGTGCCAGCAGCCTAGGGGGCGGGAGGAGCAATCAGCCCCAGCATTTT 16 once TRBV12-3/TRBV12-4 TRBD1 TRBJ1-5
CSASRTSSYNEQFF TGCAGTGCTAGCAGGACTAGCTCCTACAATGAGCAGTTCTTC 14 - TRBV20-1 TRBD2 TRBJ2-1
CATSREGTGGVNEQFF TGTGCCACCAGCAGAGAGGGGACAGGAGGAGTAAATGAGCAGTTCTTC 16 few TRBV15 TRBD1 TRBJ2-1
CASSRTVISNQPQHF TGTGCCAGCAGCAGGACAGTGATAAGCAATCAGCCCCAGCATTTT 15 - TRBV7-2 - TRBJ1-5
CASRSSSGSEADTQYF TGTGCCAGCAGATCGTCAAGCGGGAGCGAGGCAGATACGCAGTATTTT 16 once TRBV7-6 TRBD2 TRBJ2-3
CASSYAQGAQYEQYF TGTGCCAGCAGTTACGCACAGGGGGCCCAGTACGAGCAGTACTTC 15 - TRBV6-6 TRBD1 TRBJ2-7
CSAAGAAYLANYGYTF TGCAGTGCTGCAGGGGCCGCCTACCTAGCTAACTATGGCTACACCTTC 16 few TRBV20-1 - TRBJ1-2
CASSVDPRGVETQYF TGTGCCAGCAGCGTAGACCCCAGGGGGGTTGAGACCCAGTACTTC 15 few TRBV9 - TRBJ2-5
CASRGTGGRTAKNIQYF TGTGCCAGCAGAGGGACAGGGGGTCGTACGGCCAAAAACATTCAGTACTTC 17 few TRBV6-2/TRBV6-3 TRBD1 TRBJ2-4
CAISESPRDRTKDEQFF TGTGCCATCAGTGAGTCGCCGAGGGACAGGACAAAGGATGAGCAGTTCTTC 17 few TRBV10-3 TRBD1 TRBJ2-1
CASSYRGMRSGISTDTQYF TGTGCCAGCAGCTATCGGGGGATGAGGAGCGGAATCAGCACAGATACGCAGTATTTT 19 - TRBV7-2 - TRBJ2-3
CASRHLSSEGRWVTKNIQYF TGTGCCAGCAGGCACCTCTCGTCGGAGGGTAGGTGGGTGACCAAAAACATTCAGTACTTC 20 - TRBV6-1 - TRBJ2-4
CASSPEYRWGDTQYF TGTGCCAGCAGCCCCGAATATAGGTGGGGGGATACGCAGTATTTT 15 - TRBV7-2 - TRBJ2-3
CASSPRPGRFHEQYF TGTGCCAGCAGCCCGAGACCAGGAAGATTCCATGAGCAGTACTTC 15 - TRBV7-3 - TRBJ2-7
CASSSGASYEQYF TGTGCCAGCAGCTCAGGGGCCTCCTACGAGCAGTACTTC 13 many TRBV11-2 - TRBJ2-7
CASSPAGRSNTGELFF TGCGCCAGCAGCCCCGCAGGGAGATCGAACACCGGGGAGCTGTTTTTT 16 - TRBV5-1 - TRBJ2-2
CASGGGPGDTQYF TGTGCCAGCGGGGGGGGTCCCGGAGATACGCAGTATTTT 13 - TRBV6-5 TRBD2 TRBJ2-3
CASSQDLRGRVGETQYF TGTGCCAGCAGCCAAGATCTCCGGGGCCGGGTGGGAGAGACCCAGTACTTC 17 few TRBV4-2 - TRBJ2-5
CASSLGLAGGPETQYF TGCGCCAGCAGCTTAGGCTTAGCGGGAGGGCCAGAGACCCAGTACTTC 16 few TRBV5-1 TRBD2 TRBJ2-5
CASSKHGTSGSYEQYF TGTGCCAGCAGTAAACACGGGACTAGCGGATCCTACGAGCAGTACTTC 16 once TRBV6-1 TRBD2 TRBJ2-7
CASGQGTGPYEQYF TGTGCCAGCGGCCAAGGGACAGGCCCTTACGAGCAGTACTTC 14 - TRBV14 TRBD1 TRBJ2-7
CASSSRSVQETQYF TGTGCCAGCAGTTCCCGCTCGGTCCAAGAGACCCAGTACTTC 14 - TRBV6-6 - TRBJ2-5
CASSLAAFF TGTGCCAGCAGCTTAGCAGCTTTCTTT 9 - TRBV11-2 - TRBJ1-1
CASSQDLRLSGSAYEQYF TGTGCCAGCAGCCAAGATTTGCGACTAAGCGGCAGTGCCTACGAGCAGTACTTC 18 - TRBV4-2 - TRBJ2-7
CASSWDSQGGGYTF TGCGCCAGCAGCTGGGACAGCCAGGGGGGTGGCTACACCTTC 14 - TRBV5-1 TRBD1 TRBJ1-2
CASKGAHGISYEQYF TGTGCCAGCAAGGGAGCGCACGGTATCTCCTACGAGCAGTACTTC 15 - TRBV6-5 - TRBJ2-7
CASGRVSNQPQHF TGTGCCAGCGGTAGGGTGAGCAATCAGCCCCAGCATTTT 13 - TRBV6-5 - TRBJ1-5
CASTGSDTYEQYF TGTGCCTCCACAGGGTCAGACACTTACGAGCAGTACTTC 13 once TRBV10-3 - TRBJ2-7
CSAKTSGGNFYNEQFF TGCAGTGCAAAGACTAGCGGGGGGAATTTTTACAATGAGCAGTTCTTC 16 - TRBV20-1 TRBD2 TRBJ2-1
CSASEGWGGEAFF TGCAGTGCTAGCGAGGGTTGGGGAGGCGAAGCTTTCTTT 13 - TRBV20-1 - TRBJ1-1
CASSPGTSGRVEQFF TGTGCCAGCAGTCCGGGGACTAGCGGGAGAGTTGAGCAGTTCTTC 15 - TRBV27 TRBD2 TRBJ2-1
CASSFGTINTDTQYF TGTGCCAGCAGTTTCGGGACTATTAACACAGATACGCAGTATTTT 15 - TRBV27 TRBD2 TRBJ2-3
CASSLRRGWNNEQFF TGTGCCAGCAGTCTGAGGCGGGGGTGGAACAATGAGCAGTTCTTC 15 - TRBV6-5 TRBD2 TRBJ2-1
CSAGDLSSYEQYF TGCAGTGCCGGCGATCTATCGTCCTACGAGCAGTACTTC 13 - TRBV20-1 - TRBJ2-7
CASSLAVGTAGTEAFF TGTGCCAGCAGCTTAGCCGTTGGGACAGCGGGAACTGAAGCTTTCTTT 16 - TRBV7-6 TRBD1 TRBJ1-1
CSARAGTGGQMLNTEAFF TGCAGTGCTAGAGCGGGAACAGGGGGACAAATGTTGAACACTGAAGCTTTCTTT 18 - TRBV20-1 TRBD1 TRBJ1-1
CASSQDVSTSRNEQYF TGCGCCAGCAGCCAAGATGTCAGCACTAGCAGAAATGAGCAGTACTTC 16 - TRBV4-3 - TRBJ2-7
CSGGSAVGGAYEQYF TGCAGCGGGGGCTCAGCGGTCGGGGGAGCCTACGAGCAGTACTTC 15 few TRBV29-1 - TRBJ2-7
CAIWDREQETQYF TGTGCCATCTGGGACAGGGAACAAGAGACCCAGTACTTC 13 - TRBV10-3 TRBD1 TRBJ2-5
CSVEGPSGGSYNEQFF TGCAGCGTTGAAGGCCCTAGCGGAGGGTCCTACAATGAGCAGTTCTTC 16 - TRBV29-1 TRBD2 TRBJ2-1
CASSQVTLNTEAFF TGTGCCAGCAGCCAAGTTACACTTAACACTGAAGCTTTCTTT 14 few TRBV4-2 - TRBJ1-1
CSVVLWEQFF TGCAGCGTGGTACTTTGGGAGCAGTTCTTC 10 - TRBV29-1 - TRBJ2-1